This TCR beta chain comes out of a study of blood T cell repertoires in COVID-19. As for the study in general: In each case, the material was cDNA or gDNA derived from T cells, B-cell-depleted T cells, or PBMCs.

Profiled with immunoSEQ multiplex PCR; TCRdb holds only in-frame clones, not every one. This sample carries 330,000 or so clones, roughly nine tenths of them seen once, and the ten largest clones take approximately 4.1%. The TCR was taken from a woman aged 55-70 years with COVID-19, enrolled during active disease. The specimen sequenced was peripheral blood.

CDR3 loop: CASSTGQYGEKLFF. CDR3 coding DNA: TGTGCCAGCAGCACGGGACAGTACGGGGAAAAACTGTTTTTT. This chain uses TRBV11-2 with TRBJ1-4; 7 bases align to TRBD1. V lost 5 bases to trimming and J lost 8 bases; unmatched junction nucleotides: 8. Per germline, CDR1 SGHAT and CDR2 FQNNGV. This CDR3 is 14 amino acids long.